This paragraph covers one T cell receptor beta chain sequence. Antigen: not known. The data are from a study of long-term antiretroviral therapy in people with HIV. A v3.0 immunoSEQ assay was performed at survey level. The method was immunoSEQ multiplex PCR; TCRdb's version includes in-frame clones alone and lacks a portion of them. The sample holds 21,000 or so clones, approximately 77% seen once. Notes on the study in general: Older ART regimens were possibly in use when the blood was collected between about 2004 and 2018.

Germline-derived CDR1 and CDR2 are MNHEY and SVGAGI. This CDR3 region has 16 residues. V dropped 0 bases and J dropped 2; count of bases not matched to a gene: 5. This sample comprised unsorted PBMCs, obtained at the start of antiretroviral therapy. V is TRBV6-5 and J is TRBJ2-3; 7 nucleotides line up with TRBD1. The clonotype comes from a man over 45 with HIV. The CDR3 sequence is CASSYSLDRATDTQYF. The CDR3 region has the DNA TGTGCCAGCAGTTACTCGCTAGACAGGGCCACAGATACGCAGTATTTT.